This T cell receptor (beta chain) was observed in a study of blood T cell repertoires in COVID-19. Study-wide context: T cells, B-cell-depleted T cells, or PBMCs provided the cDNA or gDNA that served as material.

Original analysis: The authors estimated nucleated cell counts from reference gene primer amplification. This table comes from immunoSEQ multiplex PCR, and its TCRdb copy is limited to in-frame clones, with some not included. V and J calls and clone size are copied from that table; D and trimming were computed from the DNA. The repertoire has 300,000 to 400,000 clones, around nine tenths of them found once; the top ten carry under 3.5%. This TCR came from a woman younger than 35 who had recovered from COVID-19. Sequenced sample: peripheral blood.

DNA for the CDR3: TGCGCCAGCAGCGTCGGGACAGGGGGCCGCTCTCGGGAAAAACTGTTTTTT. Translating gives CASSVGTGGRSREKLFF. The J gene is TRBJ1-4, the V gene TRBV5-1, with TRBD1 identical over 12 bases. This CDR3 spans 17 amino acids. With 4 bases clipped from V and 8 bases from J, the junction kept 12 bases outside the gene matches. From germline, CDR1 is SGHRS and CDR2 YFSETQ.